The 24 T cell receptor beta chains listed next were all sequenced from one sample in a study of Graves' ophthalmopathy and Graves' hyperthyroidism. Using RNA transcripts, the TCR beta CDR3 regions were amplified. Investigators did first-round RT-PCR with HTBI primers, then second-round multiplex PCR. TCRdb redid the calling of the multiplex PCR reads with MiXCR, one entry per CDR3 protein. The repertoire holds hundreds of thousands of distinct CDR3 sequences, about 20% seen once, with more than 5.5% in the top ten. What was sequenced was peripheral blood. All receptors derive from a woman younger than 35 with stable Graves' hyperthyroidism. Some clones in this sample may be carry-over from other donors' samples.

This clonotype was seen ten or more times. An end of the junction differs from the germline gene, which may be a read error. CDR3 nucleotide sequence: TGTGCCAGCAGTTACTCGGAGGGGGCTCCGGACTTT. This gives the protein CASSYSEGAPDF. The chain links TRBV6-6 to TRBJ1-6; TRBD1 matches at 7 bases. Germline V CDR1 and CDR2: MNHNY, SVGAGI (reference sequence). CDR3 length: 12 amino acids.

This clonotype occurred many times. This chain connects TRBV12-3 or TRBV12-4 to TRBJ2-2; TRBD1 might be the D (6 bases). The V and J ends lost 6 bases and 6 bases respectively, with 8 bases between them. This CDR3 spans 12 amino acids. CDR3 region: CASRQGSGELFF. CDR3 DNA: TGTGCCAGCAGGCAGGGGTCCGGGGAGCTGTTTTTT.

This clonotype showed up just a few times. V gene TRBV4-1 combines with J gene TRBJ1-2; no firm D call. Deletions cut 0 bases from V and 8 bases from J, with 4 bases between. Germline CDR1 reads MGHRA; CDR2 reads YSYEKL. The CDR3 sequence is 11 residues long. The CDR3: CASSQEGGYTF. The CDR3 nucleotides are TGCGCCAGCAGCCAAGAGGGGGGCTACACCTTC.

In this sample, this clonotype turned up a few times. The chain carries TRBV7-8 and TRBJ2-7; D uncertain. V was cut by 3 bases and J by 4 bases, with 10 bases left in between. Germline loops: CDR1 SGHVS, CDR2 FQNEAQ. The CDR3 runs 13 residues. For the CDR3, the DNA is TGTGCCAGCAGCTTCGCAGGATGGTACGAGCAGTACTTC. It codes for CASSFAGWYEQYF.

V is TRBV28 and J is TRBJ1-6; weak D call: TRBD1 (5 bases). This CDR3 is 16 amino acids long. V was shortened by 7 bases and J by 6 bases, with 19 bases between the two germline ends. The germline V gene has CDR1 MDHEN and CDR2 SYDVKM. CDR3 sequence (DNA): TGTGCCAGCAATCCTTACGGGGCAATTGCTAATTCACCCCTCCACTTT. Translated, it gives CASNPYGAIANSPLHF.

The chain links TRBV11-2 to TRBJ2-5; 8 positions agree with TRBD2. Germline CDR1 reads SGHAT; CDR2 reads FQNNGV. The CDR3 contains 16 residues. V lost 5 bases, J lost 2 bases, and 10 bases stayed unmatched. The CDR3 nucleotides read TGTGCCAGCAGCCCCCTGGGCGCGGGAGGTCAAGAGACCCAGTACTTC. Translating it yields CASSPLGAGGQETQYF.

This clonotype was detected a few times. The chain's CDR3 is CAVGRQYSNQPQHF. CDR3 nucleotides: TGTGCCGTTGGGAGACAGTATAGCAATCAGCCCCAGCATTTT. The V call is TRBV19, the J call TRBJ1-5, with a possible D match to TRBD1 (5 bases). The V and J ends lost 11 bases and 0 bases respectively, with 14 bases between them. This CDR3 contains 14 residues. The germline V gene has CDR1 LNHDA and CDR2 SQIVND (reference sequence).

This clonotype was recorded many times. V and J are TRBV19 and TRBJ1-5; D gene uncertain. CDR3 length: 13 residues. V was pared by 4 bases and J by 6 bases, with 10 bases between. CDR1 and CDR2 (germline): LNHDA, SQIVND (reference sequence). The CDR3 loop is CASSRAESQPQHF. CDR3 coding DNA: TGTGCCAGTAGTAGGGCAGAATCTCAGCCCCAGCATTTT.

This clonotype was seen repeatedly, ten times or more. V usage is TRBV27 and J usage is TRBJ1-2, with 7 bases lining up with TRBD1. Losses at the gene ends were 4 bases for V and 8 bases for J; bases not matched to a gene: 13. CDR1 is MNHEY, CDR2 SMNVEV, per germline (reference sequence). This CDR3 comprises 15 residues. The CDR3 bases are TGTGCCAGCAGTTCGTGGACAACGAACAGGGGAGGCTACACCTTC. This codes for CASSSWTTNRGGYTF.

This clonotype was counted at least ten times. The chain couples TRBV29-1 to TRBJ1-6, with 9 nucleotides matching TRBD1. After removal of 7 bases from V and 6 bases from J, the junction contained 4 bases not matched to a gene. Germline lookup yields CDR1 SQVTM and CDR2 ANQGSEA. This CDR3 comprises 13 residues. Here the CDR3 reads CSGQGDANSPLHF. Here the CDR3 DNA reads TGCAGCGGACAGGGGGATGCTAATTCACCCCTCCACTTT.

This clonotype has a count of ten or more. The genes are TRBV27 and TRBJ2-7, with TRBD2 matching over 13 bases. In germline, CDR1 is MNHEY, CDR2 SMNVEV (reference sequence). The CDR3 runs 15 residues. V dropped 6 bases and J dropped 5; count of bases not matched to a gene: 7. In DNA, the CDR3 is TGTGCCAGCAGCCTTACTAGCGGGAGGGCCCACGAGCAGTACTTC. Translation: CASSLTSGRAHEQYF.

This clonotype was recorded at least ten times. The J gene is TRBJ2-5, the V gene TRBV2; D unclear. The CDR3 extends over 15 amino acids. Germline CDR1 SNHLY, CDR2 FYNNEI. With 1 base removed from V and 7 bases from J, the gap between germline ends came to 16 bases. The DNA for the CDR3 is TGTGCCAGCAGTGAAGGCCAGGTAGCCCCGGGGACCCAGTACTTC. Translating gives CASSEGQVAPGTQYF.

This clonotype was seen many times. V usage is TRBV6-5 and J usage is TRBJ2-5; 13 bases fit TRBD2. Per the germline V gene, CDR1 is MNHEY and CDR2 is SVGAGI. The trim removed 7 bases at V and 4 bases at J, leaving 9 bases unmatched. The length of the CDR3 is 16 residues. CDR3 protein: CASKLTSGGVIETQYF. The DNA for the CDR3 is TGTGCCAGCAAACTCACTAGCGGGGGGGTTATAGAGACCCAGTACTTC.

The table lists this clonotype with many counts. The chain carries TRBV20-1 and TRBJ2-7, with D perhaps matching TRBD1 (5 bases). CDR1 is DFQATT, CDR2 SNEGSKA, per germline (reference sequence). The CDR3 consists of 14 residues. With 6 bases removed from V and 2 bases from J, the gap between germline ends came to 17 bases. The CDR3 DNA is TGCAGTGCCGTCCCTCTCACAGGAACCTACGAGCAGTACTTC. It yields the protein CSAVPLTGTYEQYF.

The table lists this clonotype with many counts. The J gene is TRBJ1-5, the V gene TRBV6-1, with D unresolved. V gave up 6 bases and J gave up 6 bases, with 12 bases separating them. CDR1 and CDR2 (germline): MNHNS, SASEGT. This CDR3 contains 13 residues. CDR3 in amino acids: CASRGTTSQPQHF. CDR3 bases: TGTGCCAGCAGGGGCACCACTTCTCAGCCCCAGCATTTT.

This clonotype came up many times. The rearrangement joins TRBV29-1 to TRBJ1-2; possibly TRBD1 for D (5 bases). In germline, CDR1 is SQVTM, CDR2 ANQGSEA. V was clipped by 0 bases and J by 7 bases, with 15 bases between them. There are 14 residues in the CDR3. The CDR3 is CSVEDRVILSGYTF. The CDR3 DNA reads as TGCAGCGTTGAAGACAGGGTGATTTTAAGTGGCTACACCTTC.

There are many counts of this clonotype. V is TRBV7-9 and J is TRBJ2-5; the D gene is possibly TRBD1 (6 bases). Per the germline V gene, CDR1 is SEHNR and CDR2 is FQNEAQ (reference sequence). Trimming took 5 bases from V and 3 from J, leaving 19 bases between them. This CDR3 region has 16 residues. CDR3 sequence (DNA): TGTGCCAGCAGCCCCCACCGTTCGGACAGAAAAGAGACCCAGTACTTC. It is translated as CASSPHRSDRKETQYF.

Many counts were recorded for this clonotype. This chain joins TRBV6-5 and TRBJ2-7; D perhaps matches TRBD2 (5 bases). V gave up 6 bases and J gave up 0 bases, with 18 bases separating them. Per germline, CDR1 MNHEY and CDR2 SVGAGI. This CDR3 is 16 amino acids long. This chain's CDR3 is CASRSTTKDSSYEQYF. CDR3 nucleotide sequence: TGTGCCAGCAGGTCCACGACTAAGGATTCCTCCTACGAGCAGTACTTC.

This clonotype was seen repeatedly, ten times or more. CDR3 DNA sequence: TGTGCCAGCAGCTCTAGTAGTAGAGGGTACCAAGAGACCCAGTACTTC. Amino acids: CASSSSSRGYQETQYF. The chain is built from TRBV11-2 and TRBJ2-5; D is possibly TRBD2 (5 bases). Germline loops: CDR1 SGHAT, CDR2 FQNNGV. The CDR3 is made up of 16 amino acids. The V and J ends lost 4 bases and 0 bases respectively, with 15 bases between them.

This chain links TRBV29-1 with TRBJ1-5; D is undetermined. Germline CDR1 and CDR2: SQVTM and ANQGSEA. CDR3 size: 14 residues. V lost 4 bases and J 0 bases, leaving 10 bases between the germline ends. CDR3 amino acids: CSVGTDYSNQPQHF. Here the CDR3 DNA reads TGCAGCGTTGGTACGGACTATAGCAATCAGCCCCAGCATTTT.

This chain links TRBV12-3 or TRBV12-4 with TRBJ2-6; tentative D call: TRBD2 (5 bases). The V gene lost 3 bases and the J gene lost 12 bases, with 12 bases spanning the gap. CDR3 size: 13 residues. The CDR3 loop is CASSLEAGPVLTF. The DNA of the CDR3 is TGTGCCAGCAGTTTGGAGGCCGGTCCCGTCCTGACTTTC.

This clonotype was seen at least ten times. Compared with germline, one end of the junction differs, possibly owing to a read error. The rearrangement uses TRBV4-1 and TRBJ1-2; TRBD1 might be the D (5 bases). The CDR3 has 13 residues. Germline-derived CDR1 and CDR2 are MGHRA and YSYEKL. The CDR3 region is CASSQDTNYGYTF. CDR3 coding DNA: TGTGCCAGCAGCCAGGACACTAACTATGGCTACACCTTC.

With regard to this clonotype: A much larger clone sits a single nucleotide away, making a read error possible. J is TRBJ2-5 and V is TRBV20-1; D gene uncertain. V dropped 0 bases and J dropped 3 bases, with 2 bases sitting between them. The CDR3 has 11 amino acids. Germline CDR1 reads DFQATT; CDR2 reads SNEGSKA (reference sequence). The CDR3 spells CSAREEETQYF. DNA of the CDR3: TGCAGTGCTAGAGAGGAAGAGACCCAGTACTTC.

This clonotype appeared a few times. The V and J genes are TRBV14 and TRBJ1-5; the match to TRBD1 covers 8 bases. The length of the CDR3 is 16 residues. CDR1 is SGHDN and CDR2 is FVKESK in the germline V gene. V lost 0 bases to trimming and J lost 6 bases; unmatched junction nucleotides: 7. The CDR3 region is CASSQEGQGAGQPQHF. For the CDR3, the DNA is TGTGCCAGCAGCCAAGAAGGGCAGGGGGCGGGTCAGCCCCAGCATTTT.